This T cell receptor beta chain was identified in a study of T cells after posttransplantation cyclophosphamide. Cyclophosphamide on days +3 and +4 followed busulfan-fludarabine conditioning and a marrow graft. Sequencing used immunoSEQ multiplex PCR; TCRdb keeps in-frame clones, though not all of them. The data show roughly 800 clones, about 64% seen once. Trimming took off 0 bases at V and 5 bases at J, with 8 bases between the two ends. Germline CDR1 reads MGHRA; CDR2 reads YSYEKL. The CDR3 consists of 14 residues. The sequences come from CD8+ T cells sorted from PBMCs, collected 84 days after allogeneic stem cell transplant with posttransplant cyclophosphamide. This sequence was found in a male patient aged 25 to 39 who received an allogeneic stem cell transplant from a related donor, was CMV-positive, and had no GVHD. The T cells may come from the graft donor. This chain connects TRBV4-1 to TRBJ1-5; D possibly corresponds to TRBD1 (5 bases). The CDR3 DNA reads as TGCGCCAGCAGCCAAGAAAAAGGGGATCAGCCCCAGCATTTT. This sequence encodes CASSQEKGDQPQHF.